This T cell receptor (beta chain) stems from a study of regulatory T cells in long-lasting Graves disease. This clonotype was counted ten times or more. Time point described: newly diagnosed GD, antithyroid drugs for less than 3 months. Scientists built the TCR library using RNA that was extracted from PBMCs. The TCR beta library used iRepertoire HTBI primers with Arm-PCR amplification of CDR3. TCRdb processed the multiplex PCR reads anew with MiXCR; each CDR3 protein has one entry. The data show about 430,000 distinct CDR3 sequences, 15% seen once. CDR1 is KGHDR and CDR2 is SFDVKD in the germline V gene. With 5 bases removed from V and 5 bases from J, the gap between germline ends came to 8 bases. The CDR3 spans 12 residues. Another study also made use of these data, one on T cells in Graves' hyperthyroidism and ophthalmopathy. From that study: The diagnoses drew upon clinical symptoms, serum thyroxine and TRAb, thyroid ultrasound and orbital computed tomography. The HTBI primer set served for first-round RT-PCR of the TCR CDR3.

Sequences were derived from peripheral blood mononuclear cells (PBMCs), sampled at new diagnosis, from a patient treated with antithyroid drugs. This clonotype originated in a woman aged 40 to 55 with Graves disease. The rearrangement joins TRBV24-1 to TRBJ2-5; D is undetermined. The CDR3 loop is CATSGASETQYF. As DNA, the CDR3 is TGTGCCACCAGTGGGGCATCGGAGACCCAGTACTTC.